Each of the 14 T cell receptor beta chains below was sequenced from the same sample in a study of glioma-infiltrating T cells. TCR alpha and beta CDR3 regions were amplified from RNA using iRepertoire nested multiplex PCR. TCRdb re-called the multiplex PCR reads through MiXCR, storing one row per CDR3 protein. The sample yields 300,000 to 400,000 distinct CDR3 sequences, 35% to 45% seen once. The sequencing input was glioma tissue, nonneoplastic brain tissue, or PBMCs (not recorded which). These receptors were obtained from a human donor with low-grade glioma or glioblastoma, undergoing nonglioma brain surgery, or in good health (not recorded which).

This clonotype was observed at least ten times. V gene TRBV29-1 combines with J gene TRBJ2-3; the match to TRBD1 covers 9 bases. Germline V gene sequence: CDR1 SQVTM, CDR2 ANQGSEA. The length of the CDR3 is 15 residues. V dropped 1 base and J dropped 5; count of bases not matched to a gene: 7. Here the CDR3 reads CSVEGDREGGDTQYF. The CDR3 DNA sequence: TGCAGCGTTGAAGGGGACAGGGAGGGAGGAGATACGCAGTATTTT.

This rearrangement joins TRBV20-1 to TRBJ2-2, with 11 nucleotides matching TRBD2. With V trimmed by 5 bases and J by 3 bases, 2 bases remained unmatched. CDR3 length: 14 amino acids. Per the germline V gene, CDR1 is DFQATT and CDR2 is SNEGSKA (reference sequence). In DNA form, the CDR3 reads TGCAGTGCTCCGGGACTAGCGGACACCGGGGAGCTGTTTTTT. Translated: CSAPGLADTGELFF.

On this clonotype: This may stem from a read error, because a much larger clone lies one nucleotide away. This chain connects TRBV6-5 to TRBJ1-5; the D is unclear. CDR3 length: 10 amino acids. Trimming cost V 8 bases and J 7 bases, with 6 bases left between them. The germline gives CDR1 MNHEY, CDR2 SVGAGI. CDR3 in amino acids: CASEVQPQHF. The DNA of the CDR3 is TGTGCCAGCGAAGTCCAGCCCCAGCATTTT.

This clonotype was seen many times. This chain uses TRBV6-2 or TRBV6-3 with TRBJ1-1; no clear D. Trimming stripped 11 bases from V and 0 bases from J, with 10 bases between. The CDR3 totals 12 residues. Germline CDR1 and CDR2: MNHEY and SVGEGT. The CDR3 sequence: CAGRGVNTEAFF. Written as DNA, the CDR3 is TGTGCCGGACGGGGAGTGAACACTGAAGCTTTCTTT.

Details on this clonotype: This could be a read error, since a much larger clone is one nucleotide away. V and J are TRBV20-1 and TRBJ1-1; the D is unclear. Germline CDR1 reads DFQATT; CDR2 reads SNEGSKA (reference sequence). CDR3 length equals 13 residues. The CDR3 sequence: CSAFGVMNTEALF. For the CDR3, the DNA is TGCAGTGCCTTCGGAGTCATGAACACTGAAGCTCTCTTT.

As for this clonotype: A much bigger clone sits one base away, suggesting this may be a read error. The V call is TRBV6-1, the J call TRBJ2-2; D is ambiguous. This CDR3 has 13 amino acids. Germline-derived CDR1 and CDR2 are MNHNS and SASEGT. In DNA, the CDR3 is TGTGCCGGCAGTTTTTTAAGATACGGGGAGCTGTTTTTT. This sequence encodes CAGSFLRYGELFF.

The CDR3 reads CSARVGVTGELFF. CDR3 nucleotide sequence: TGCAGTGCTAGAGTAGGGGTTACCGGGGAGCTGTTTTTT. This chain uses TRBV20-1 with TRBJ2-2; weak D call: TRBD1 (5 bases). V was cut by 1 base and J by 5 bases, with 8 bases left in between. The CDR3 contains 13 residues. Germline lookup yields CDR1 DFQATT and CDR2 SNEGSKA (reference sequence).

The chain uses TRBV19 and TRBJ1-5; the match to TRBD1 covers 7 bases. The CDR3 covers 15 residues. J gave up 0 bases and V 8 bases, and 7 bases lay outside the gene matches. Germline CDR1 reads LNHDA; CDR2 reads SQIVND (reference sequence). CDR3 sequence (DNA): TGTGCCAGTTTGACAGGGCCCCATAGCAATCAGCCCCAGCATTTT. Its translation is CASLTGPHSNQPQHF.

The chain has TRBV9 and TRBJ1-2, with D tentatively TRBD1 (6 bases). Germline CDR1 and CDR2: SGDLS and YYNGEE. The CDR3 sequence is 12 residues long. Deletions cut 0 bases from V and 8 bases from J, with 8 bases between. For the CDR3, the DNA is TGTGCCAGCAGCGTAGACGGGGGCGGCTACACCTTC. Protein: CASSVDGGGYTF. Full variable domain (outside the CDR3, taken from reference TRBV9 and TRBJ1-2): DSGVTQTPKHLITATGQRVTLRCSPRSGDLSVYWYQQSLDQGLQFLIQYYNGEERAKGNILERFSAQQFPDLHSELNLSSLELGDSALYFCASSVDGGGYTFGSGTRLTVV.

This clonotype was seen only a few times. The CDR3 region is CASSARNNEQFF. DNA of the CDR3: TGTGCCAGCAGCGCTCGGAACAATGAGCAGTTCTTC. This chain links TRBV6-2 or TRBV6-3 with TRBJ2-1; no definite D call. The V and J ends lost 6 bases and 5 bases respectively, with 8 bases between them. The CDR3 has 12 residues. The germline CDR1 and CDR2 sequences are MNHEY and SVGEGT.

The chain's CDR3 is CASSHRGVRYEQYF. CDR3 coding DNA: TGCGCCAGCAGCCACCGGGGGGTACGCTACGAGCAGTACTTC. The chain couples TRBV4-1 to TRBJ2-7; the match to TRBD2 covers 7 bases. Germline CDR1 and CDR2: MGHRA and YSYEKL. This CDR3 is 14 amino acids long. Trimming removed 3 bases from V and 3 bases from J; junction bases left unmatched: 5.

The gene calls are TRBV6-1 and TRBJ2-1; unclear D gene. V dropped 6 bases and J dropped 0 bases, with 27 bases sitting between them. This CDR3 is built from 20 residues. The V gene's germline CDR1 is MNHNS and CDR2 SASEGT. The CDR3 DNA sequence: TGTGCCAGCAGCCCCAACCGGCTTTGGACGCACGAAAGCTCCTACAATGAGCAGTTCTTC. Its protein is CASSPNRLWTHESSYNEQFF.

The rearrangement uses TRBV7-2 and TRBJ2-3; D gene unclear. V was trimmed by 4 bases and J by 0 bases, leaving 14 bases between them. The CDR3 totals 16 residues. CDR1 and CDR2 from the germline V gene are SGHTA and FQGNSA. CDR3 sequence (DNA): TGTGCCAGCAGCTCCCGCGTGAGAACGAGCACAGATACGCAGTATTTT. Translating gives CASSSRVRTSTDTQYF.

This clonotype was detected many times. This sequence joins TRBV28 and TRBJ2-1; the match to TRBD2 covers 12 bases. Per germline, CDR1 MDHEN and CDR2 SYDVKM. The junction had 8 bases not matched to a gene; V was cut back by 5 bases and J by 9 bases. There are 15 residues in the CDR3. CDR3 region: CASSTPSGRAFEQFF. In nucleotides, the CDR3 is TGTGCCAGCAGTACCCCTAGCGGGAGGGCCTTTGAGCAGTTCTTC.